These 22 T cell receptor beta chains originate from one sample sequenced in a study of blood T cell repertoires in COVID-19. Sequencing was performed with immunoSEQ multiplex PCR; in TCRdb, only in-frame clones are kept and a portion is missing. The sample consists of 150,000 to 200,000 clones, 88% of them appearing once. Sequenced: peripheral blood. All receptors come from a human donor in a cohort sampled during active COVID-19.

The chain employs TRBV7-2 and TRBJ2-7, with a weak D call TRBD2 (6 bases). The CDR3 is 15 amino acids. Between the trimmed V and J ends, which lost 4 bases and 1 base, there was a span of 14 bases. CDR1 SGHTA and CDR2 FQGNSA come from the germline V gene. The chain's CDR3 is CASSSTGTESYEQYF. For the CDR3, the DNA is TGTGCCAGCAGCTCAACCGGGACTGAGTCCTACGAGCAGTACTTC.

J is TRBJ2-1 and V is TRBV2; D possibly corresponds to TRBD2 (6 bases). V lost 9 bases and J lost 6, with 21 bases in between. The CDR3 loop spans 15 amino acids. Germline V gene data show CDR1 as SNHLY and CDR2 as FYNNEI. The DNA of the CDR3 is TGTGCCAGAGCGTTTTACGGCGGGAAGGGCAATGAGCAGTTCTTC. It yields the protein CARAFYGGKGNEQFF.

The chain couples TRBV5-1 to TRBJ1-3; 8 bases agree with TRBD1. Germline assignment: CDR1 SGHRS and CDR2 YFSETQ. V shed 0 bases and J 2 bases; nucleotides not matched to a gene: 4. The length of the CDR3 is 16 residues. The CDR3 spells CASSLAGTGAGNTIYF. The CDR3 DNA reads TGCGCCAGCAGCTTGGCCGGGACAGGTGCTGGAAACACCATATATTTT.

The chain recombines TRBV29-1 with TRBJ2-5, with 7 bases lining up with TRBD1. CDR3 length equals 13 residues. Germline V gene data show CDR1 as SQVTM and CDR2 as ANQGSEA. The V and J ends lost 7 bases and 2 bases, in that order; junction bases with no gene match: 7. The CDR3 nucleotides are TGCAGCGCCAGGACAGGCAAACAAGAGACCCAGTACTTC. It translates to CSARTGKQETQYF.

This chain uses TRBV2 with TRBJ2-7; the match to TRBD1 covers 7 bases. The CDR3 is 13 residues long. In germline, CDR1 is SNHLY, CDR2 FYNNEI. With V trimmed by 4 bases and J by 2 bases, 2 bases remained unmatched. As DNA, the CDR3 is TGTGCCAGCAGTGCGGACAGGACCTACGAGCAGTACTTC. It translates to CASSADRTYEQYF.

The chain couples TRBV11-2 to TRBJ2-7; D is unclear. The CDR3 is 11 residues long. Per germline, CDR1 SGHAT and CDR2 FQNNGV. V shed 4 bases and J shed 2 bases, with 3 bases lying between them. This CDR3 is CASSSTYEQYF. In DNA, the CDR3 is TGTGCCAGCAGCTCTACCTACGAGCAGTACTTC.

V gene TRBV7-2 combines with J gene TRBJ2-1; 8 bases line up with TRBD2. CDR3 size: 19 residues. Trimming cost V 5 bases and J 4 bases; bases outside gene matches: 19. CDR1 and CDR2 from the germline V gene are SGHTA and FQGNSA. CDR3 loop: CASSPLGIIAGRLYNEQFF. As DNA, the CDR3 is TGTGCCAGCAGCCCGTTGGGAATAATAGCGGGGAGGCTTTACAATGAGCAGTTCTTC.

CDR3 in amino acids: CASSVAPGASGGVEQFF. Here the CDR3 DNA reads TGTGCCAGCAGCGTAGCCCCCGGGGCTAGCGGGGGCGTTGAGCAGTTCTTC. This chain connects TRBV9 to TRBJ2-1; 10 bases line up with TRBD2. CDR3 size: 17 residues. Germline lookup yields CDR1 SGDLS and CDR2 YYNGEE. V lost 0 bases and J lost 9; bases outside the gene matches: 12.

The rearrangement links TRBV6-4 to TRBJ2-3; TRBD2 might be the D (7 bases). The V and J ends lost 6 bases and 0 bases respectively, with 22 bases between them. The CDR3 totals 18 residues. Per the germline V gene, CDR1 is MRHNA and CDR2 is SNTAGT. The CDR3 spells CASSPMYGGGPSTDTQYF. The CDR3 nucleotides read TGTGCCAGCAGCCCAATGTATGGCGGGGGCCCTAGCACAGATACGCAGTATTTT.

Written as DNA, the CDR3 is TGCAGTGCTATTGACAGGGGCCAGGGAAACACCATATATTTT. Encoded protein: CSAIDRGQGNTIYF. This chain uses TRBV20-1 with TRBJ1-3, with 8 bases identical to TRBD1. Trimming at V came to 4 bases and at J to 4 bases, leaving 6 bases not matched to a gene. Germline loops: CDR1 DFQATT, CDR2 SNEGSKA (reference sequence). The CDR3 is 14 amino acids.

The V gene is TRBV21-1, the J gene TRBJ2-2; TRBD2 is the table's D call and was not checked against the DNA. TRBV21-1 is reported as a pseudogene. This CDR3 has 14 residues. CDR3 sequence: CASSKRRGTGELFF. In DNA, the CDR3 is TGTGCCAGCAGCAAACGACGGGGAACCGGGGAGCTGTTTTTT.

The V gene is TRBV15, the J gene TRBJ1-1; 7 nucleotides line up with TRBD1. The CDR3 totals 14 residues. The germline V gene has CDR1 LNHNV and CDR2 YYDKDF (reference sequence). V shed 3 bases and J 4 bases; nucleotides not matched to a gene: 5. CDR3 DNA sequence: TGTGCCACCAGCAGGACCGGGACAGCCACTGAAGCTTTCTTT. Translated, it gives CATSRTGTATEAFF.

The chain has TRBV5-4 and TRBJ2-7; 7 bases line up with TRBD1. The CDR3 runs 14 residues. V gave up 4 bases and J gave up 1 base; unmatched junction bases: 5. Germline lookup yields CDR1 SGHNT and CDR2 YYREEE (reference sequence). The DNA of the CDR3 is TGTGCCAGCAGCGATGACAGGGTTTCCTACGAGCAGTACTTC. Amino acid sequence: CASSDDRVSYEQYF. Drawing the rest from reference TRBV5-4 and TRBJ2-7, the complete variable domain is ETGVTQSPTHLIKTRGQQVTLRCSSQSGHNTVSWYQQALGQGPQFIFQYYREEENGRGNFPPRFSGLQFPNYSSELNVNALELDDSALYLCASSDDRVSYEQYFGPGTRLTVT.

The gene calls are TRBV5-5 and TRBJ1-5; 9 nucleotides match TRBD1. The germline V gene has CDR1 SGHKS and CDR2 YYEKEE (reference sequence). The V and J ends lost 7 bases and 0 bases, in that order; junction bases with no gene match: 5. The CDR3 sequence is 15 residues long. The CDR3 coding sequence is TGTGCCAGCTCGAGGACAGGGGATAGCAATCAGCCCCAGCATTTT. Protein product: CASSRTGDSNQPQHF.

The chain links TRBV30 to TRBJ1-1; a weak D match, TRBD1 (5 bases). The V and J ends lost 7 bases and 0 bases respectively, with 15 bases between them. Germline CDR1 is GTSNPN and CDR2 is SVGIG (reference sequence). The length of the CDR3 is 14 residues. The DNA for the CDR3 is TGTGCCTCTGACGGGGGATCGCTGAACACTGAAGCTTTCTTT. Its protein is CASDGGSLNTEAFF. Full variable domain (outside the CDR3, taken from reference TRBV30 and TRBJ1-1): SQTIHQWPATLVQPVGSPLSLECTVEGTSNPNLYWYRQAAGRGLQLLFYSVGIGQISSEVPQNLSASRPQDRQFILSSKKLLLSDSGFYLCASDGGSLNTEAFFGQGTRLTVV.

The chain carries TRBV6-2 or TRBV6-3 and TRBJ2-3, with 11 bases lining up with TRBD1. V lost 0 bases and J lost 6; bases outside the gene matches: 11. The CDR3 has 18 residues. Germline CDR1 is MNHEY and CDR2 is SVGEGT. CDR3 residues: CASSYSPGTGGFRDTQYF. Here the CDR3 DNA reads TGTGCCAGCAGTTACTCGCCGGGGACAGGGGGATTCAGGGATACGCAGTATTTT.

The J gene is TRBJ1-2, the V gene TRBV28; D is ambiguous. The CDR3 spans 12 residues. V shed 6 bases and J shed 2 bases, with 7 bases lying between them. In germline, CDR1 is MDHEN, CDR2 SYDVKM. Written as DNA, the CDR3 is TGTGCCAGCAGGAACACGAACTATGGCTACACCTTC. It encodes CASRNTNYGYTF.

The V gene is TRBV2, the J gene TRBJ2-6, with TRBD2 matching over 9 bases. This CDR3 contains 19 residues. With V trimmed by 6 bases and J by 0 bases, 12 bases remained unmatched. Germline V gene data show CDR1 as SNHLY and CDR2 as FYNNEI. The CDR3 sequence is CASRVLAGRGGSGANVLTF. The CDR3 region has the DNA TGTGCCAGCAGGGTCCTAGCGGGACGTGGGGGCTCTGGGGCCAACGTCCTGACTTTC.

The chain is built from TRBV3-1 (or the pseudogene TRBV3-2) and TRBJ2-7; 7 nucleotides match TRBD2. V shed 4 bases, J shed 2 bases, and the junction held 8 bases outside the gene matches. CDR3 size: 15 residues. CDR1 is LGHDT and CDR2 is YNNKEL in the germline V gene (reference sequence). DNA for the CDR3: TGTGCCAGCAGCCTAAAGGCGGGAGCTACCTACGAGCAGTACTTC. As protein: CASSLKAGATYEQYF.

The chain couples TRBV7-2 to TRBJ2-7; D uncertain. The V and J ends lost 6 bases and 1 base respectively, with 4 bases between them. CDR3 size: 11 residues. Germline lookup yields CDR1 SGHTA and CDR2 FQGNSA. CDR3 residues: CASSLSYEQYF. The CDR3 coding sequence is TGTGCCAGCAGTCTATCCTACGAGCAGTACTTC.

The V gene is TRBV10-1, the J gene TRBJ2-2; 9 bases are shared with TRBD1. The V and J ends lost 0 bases and 2 bases, in that order; junction bases with no gene match: 7. CDR1 and CDR2 from the germline V gene are WNHNN and SYGVQD (reference sequence). The CDR3 length is 18 residues. CDR3 loop: CASSESVGTGPNTGELFF. The CDR3 bases are TGCGCCAGCAGTGAGTCAGTCGGGACAGGGCCAAACACCGGGGAGCTGTTTTTT.

The chain employs TRBV7-2 and TRBJ2-5, with 10 bases that match TRBD1. V lost 3 bases and J lost 5; bases outside the gene matches: 3. The CDR3 has 14 amino acids. Germline V gives CDR1 SGHTA, CDR2 FQGNSA. CDR3: CASSLGQGLETQYF. The CDR3 coding sequence is TGTGCCAGCAGCTTGGGACAGGGGTTGGAGACCCAGTACTTC.